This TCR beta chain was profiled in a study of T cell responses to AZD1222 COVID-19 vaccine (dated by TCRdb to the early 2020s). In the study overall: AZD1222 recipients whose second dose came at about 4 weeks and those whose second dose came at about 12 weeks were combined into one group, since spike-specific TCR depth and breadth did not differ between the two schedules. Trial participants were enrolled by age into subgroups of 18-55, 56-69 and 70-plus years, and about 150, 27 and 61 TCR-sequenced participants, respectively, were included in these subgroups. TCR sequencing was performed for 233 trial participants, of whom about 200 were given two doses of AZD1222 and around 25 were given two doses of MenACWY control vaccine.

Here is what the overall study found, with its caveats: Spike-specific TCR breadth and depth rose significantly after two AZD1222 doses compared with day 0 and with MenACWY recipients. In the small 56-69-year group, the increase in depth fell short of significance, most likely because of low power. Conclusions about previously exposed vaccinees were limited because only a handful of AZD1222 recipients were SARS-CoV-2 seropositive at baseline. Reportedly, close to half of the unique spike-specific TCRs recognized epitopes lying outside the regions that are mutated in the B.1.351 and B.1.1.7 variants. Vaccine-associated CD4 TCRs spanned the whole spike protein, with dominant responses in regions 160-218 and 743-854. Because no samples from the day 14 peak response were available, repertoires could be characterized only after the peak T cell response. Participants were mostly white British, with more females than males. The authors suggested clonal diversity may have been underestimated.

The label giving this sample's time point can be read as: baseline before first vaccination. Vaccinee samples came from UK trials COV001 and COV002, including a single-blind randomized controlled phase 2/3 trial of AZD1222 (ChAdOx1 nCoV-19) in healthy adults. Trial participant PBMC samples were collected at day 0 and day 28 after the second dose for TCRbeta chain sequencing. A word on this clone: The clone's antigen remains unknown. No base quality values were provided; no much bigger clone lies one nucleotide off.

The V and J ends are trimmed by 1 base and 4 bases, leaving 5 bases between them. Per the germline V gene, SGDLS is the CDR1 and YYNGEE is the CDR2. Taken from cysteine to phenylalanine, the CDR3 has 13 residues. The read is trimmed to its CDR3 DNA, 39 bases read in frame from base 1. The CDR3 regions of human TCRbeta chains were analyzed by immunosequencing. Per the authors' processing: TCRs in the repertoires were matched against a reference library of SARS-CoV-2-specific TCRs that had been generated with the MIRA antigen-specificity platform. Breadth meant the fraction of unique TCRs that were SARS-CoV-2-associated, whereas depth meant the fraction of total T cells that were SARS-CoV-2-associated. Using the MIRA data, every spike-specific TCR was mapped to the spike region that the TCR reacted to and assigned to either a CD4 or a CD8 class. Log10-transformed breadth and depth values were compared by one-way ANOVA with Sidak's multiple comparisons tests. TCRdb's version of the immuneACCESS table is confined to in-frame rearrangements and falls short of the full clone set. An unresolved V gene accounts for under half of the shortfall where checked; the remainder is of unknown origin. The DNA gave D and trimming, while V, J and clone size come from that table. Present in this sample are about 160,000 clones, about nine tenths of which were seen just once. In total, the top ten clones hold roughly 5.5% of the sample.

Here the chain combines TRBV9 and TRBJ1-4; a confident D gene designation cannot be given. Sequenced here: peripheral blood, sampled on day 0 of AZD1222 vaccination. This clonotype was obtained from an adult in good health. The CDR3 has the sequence CASSVRYNEKLFF. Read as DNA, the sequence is TGTGCCAGCAGCGTACGGTATAATGAAAAACTGTTTTTT.